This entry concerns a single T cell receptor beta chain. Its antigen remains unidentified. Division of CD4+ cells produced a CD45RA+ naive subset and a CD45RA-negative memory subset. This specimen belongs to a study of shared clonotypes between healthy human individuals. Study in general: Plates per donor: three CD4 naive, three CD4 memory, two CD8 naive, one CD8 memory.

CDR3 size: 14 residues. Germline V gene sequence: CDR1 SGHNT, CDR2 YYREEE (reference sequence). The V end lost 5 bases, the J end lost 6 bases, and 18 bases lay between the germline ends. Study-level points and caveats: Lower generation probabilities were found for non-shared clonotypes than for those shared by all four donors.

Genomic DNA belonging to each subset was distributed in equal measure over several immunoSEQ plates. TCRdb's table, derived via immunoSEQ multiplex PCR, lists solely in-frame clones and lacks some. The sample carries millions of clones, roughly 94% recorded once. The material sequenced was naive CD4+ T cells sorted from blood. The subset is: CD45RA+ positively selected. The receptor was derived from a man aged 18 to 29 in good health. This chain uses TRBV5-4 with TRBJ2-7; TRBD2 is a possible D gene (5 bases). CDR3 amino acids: CASSPSGLASEQYF. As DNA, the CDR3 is TGTGCCAGCAGTCCATCCGGACTGGCCAGCGAGCAGTACTTC.